This TCR beta chain originates from a study of T cell repertoires in cytomegalovirus infection. Study overall: Indications of both CMV infection and matching HLA type were provided by public TCR beta signatures.

Findings and limits, study-wide: Dominating the ex vivo response were HLA-C-restricted CMV-specific TCR beta clonotypes. Cumulative public TCR beta family frequency identified CMV carriers with the relevant HLA.

TCRdb reprocessed the reads via MiXCR and lists one record per CDR3 protein. The sample carries 200,000 to 250,000 distinct CDR3 sequences, 22% recorded once. This clonotype was detected only a few times. Its antigen remains unknown. Trimming took 0 bases from V and 0 from J, leaving 12 bases between them. The length of the CDR3 is 16 residues. Germline V gene sequence: CDR1 MNHNY, CDR2 SVGAGI (reference sequence). The sequenced sample was CD8+ T cells from PBMCs. The chain is built from TRBV6-6 and TRBJ2-7; the D gene is possibly TRBD1 (6 bases). The TCR sequence derives from a human donor in good health (CMV status not recorded). Some clones in this sample may be carry-over from other donors' samples. CDR3 residues: CASSYSVQDSSYEQYF. The CDR3 DNA sequence: TGTGCCAGCAGTTACTCGGTGCAGGACAGCTCCTACGAGCAGTACTTC.